A few counts support the clone carrying this TCR beta chain. The sample originates from a study of blood T cell repertoires in COVID-19. Study as a whole: Samples came from the United States, Italy and Spain, spanning acute and convalescent COVID-19.

Libraries were prepared by immunoSEQ multiplex PCR; TCRdb keeps only in-frame clonotypes and omits some of them. The table has roughly 14,000 clones, around 73% seen once. The V and J ends lost 4 bases and 4 bases, in that order; junction bases with no gene match: 8. The CDR3 length is 15 residues. The germline gives CDR1 MNHNY, CDR2 SVGAGI (reference sequence). This receptor was taken from a man between 70 and 80 years old with acute or convalescent COVID-19. The chain recombines TRBV6-6 with TRBJ2-3, with 7 nucleotides matching TRBD2. The specimen sequenced was peripheral blood. This CDR3 is CASSSALAYSDTQYF. The CDR3 region has the DNA TGTGCCAGCAGTTCCGCACTAGCGTACTCAGATACGCAGTATTTT.